The 14 T cell receptor beta chains in this list originate from one sample, sequenced in a study of T cell repertoires in cytomegalovirus infection. These TCRs' antigens remain unknown. TCRdb called the reads again in MiXCR, with one record for every CDR3 protein. The sample records about 890,000 distinct CDR3 sequences, approximately 32% being singletons. Source: cultured CD8+ T cells from PBMCs, taken from culture after CMV antigen stimulation. Receptor source: a human donor in good health (CMV status not recorded). Some clones in this sample may be carry-over from other donors' samples.

The chain is built from TRBV5-1 and TRBJ2-1, with a weak D call TRBD2 (6 bases). The CDR3 spans 14 residues. V dropped 6 bases and J dropped 5 bases, with 15 bases sitting between them. Germline values: CDR1 SGHRS, CDR2 YFSETQ. The DNA of the CDR3 is TGCGCCAGCACCCCCAGGGAGGCGGACAATGAGCAGTTCTTC. Translation: CASTPREADNEQFF.

The chain employs TRBV6-6 and TRBJ1-2, with 10 nucleotides matching TRBD1. Germline V CDR1 and CDR2: MNHNY, SVGAGI (reference sequence). With V trimmed by 11 bases and J by 6 bases, 12 bases remained unmatched. The CDR3 sequence is 14 residues long. CDR3 sequence: CALQGQGEGDGYTF. In nucleotides, the CDR3 is TGTGCCCTACAAGGACAGGGGGAAGGCGATGGCTACACCTTC.

This clonotype has at least ten counts. The rearrangement uses TRBV7-8 and TRBJ1-1; 10 positions agree with TRBD1. The germline gives CDR1 SGHVS, CDR2 FQNEAQ. Trimming removed 5 bases from V and 5 bases from J; junction bases left unmatched: 14. The CDR3 runs to 17 residues. The CDR3 DNA is TGTGCCAGCAGCCCAAGGGGTCGACAGGGGGCGGATACTGAAGCTTTCTTT. Translating it yields CASSPRGRQGADTEAFF.

This clonotype was recorded a few times. V and J are TRBV10-3 and TRBJ1-3; 9 bases align to TRBD1. This CDR3 comprises 19 residues. The trim removed 5 bases at V and 0 bases at J, leaving 14 bases unmatched. The V gene's germline CDR1 is ENHRY and CDR2 SYGVKD. CDR3 DNA: TGTGCCATCAGTCGGTGGGGGACAGGGAGAAATATCTCTGGAAACACCATATATTTT. Translating it yields CAISRWGTGRNISGNTIYF.

This clonotype was seen a few times. The CDR3 DNA reads as TGTGCCAGCAGCTTGGCCAGGGGGAGACAGCCCCAGCATTTT. Protein: CASSLARGRQPQHF. The genes are TRBV5-6 and TRBJ1-5, with 7 bases fitting TRBD1. Germline CDR1 is SGHDT and CDR2 is YYEEEE. V shed 0 bases, J shed 7 bases, and the junction held 4 bases outside the gene matches. CDR3 size: 14 residues.

V usage is TRBV10-3 and J usage is TRBJ2-7; a weak D match, TRBD1 (6 bases). There are 16 residues in the CDR3. V shed 4 bases and J shed 3 bases, with 19 bases lying between them. Per the germline V gene, CDR1 is ENHRY and CDR2 is SYGVKD. The CDR3 sequence is CAISGGQGTSIYEQYV. In DNA, the CDR3 is TGTGCCATCAGTGGGGGGCAGGGTACTTCCATCTACGAGCAGTACGTC.

This clonotype was seen only once. This rearrangement joins TRBV7-4 to TRBJ2-3; TRBD2 agrees at 9 bases. V dropped 5 bases and J dropped 0; count of bases not matched to a gene: 6. Germline loops: CDR1 SGHVT, CDR2 SQSDAQ. This CDR3 has 16 residues. This chain's CDR3 is CASSPLSGGSTDTQYF. The CDR3 bases are TGTGCCAGCAGCCCCTTAAGCGGGGGGAGCACAGATACGCAGTATTTT.

This rearrangement joins TRBV7-6 to TRBJ1-2; TRBD1 agrees at 9 bases. With V trimmed by 4 bases and J by 8 bases, 5 bases remained unmatched. The CDR3 covers 13 residues. Looked up from germline, CDR1 is SGHVS and CDR2 is FNYEAQ. The CDR3 nucleotides are TGTGCCAGCAGCTCCAGGACAGGGGAAGGCTACACCTTC. This encodes CASSSRTGEGYTF.

This clonotype was found a few times. The chain employs TRBV6-6 and TRBJ1-1; possible D gene TRBD1, 5 bases. This CDR3 has 16 amino acids. CDR1 is MNHNY and CDR2 is SVGAGI in the germline V gene (reference sequence). Trimming pared 2 bases from V and 5 bases from J, leaving 18 bases between. The DNA of the CDR3 is TGTGCCAGCAGTTACGCCCCTACAGGTTCTTGGACTGAAGCTTTCTTT. It is translated as CASSYAPTGSWTEAFF.

The gene calls are TRBV5-1 and TRBJ2-1, with D perhaps TRBD1 (6 bases). Germline V CDR1 and CDR2: SGHRS, YFSETQ. V was trimmed by 4 bases and J by 2 bases, leaving 10 bases between them. The CDR3 is 14 amino acids. The chain's CDR3 is CASSQKGAYNEQFF. The CDR3 bases are TGCGCCAGCAGCCAAAAGGGGGCCTACAATGAGCAGTTCTTC.

This clonotype was picked up a small number of times. The rearrangement joins TRBV27 to TRBJ2-1; D call uncertain. CDR1 and CDR2 (germline): MNHEY, SMNVEV (reference sequence). The CDR3 extends over 13 amino acids. The V end lost 0 bases, the J end lost 7 bases, and 7 bases lay between the germline ends. This chain's CDR3 is CASSLSNLNEQFF. CDR3 nucleotides: TGTGCCAGCAGTTTATCGAATTTGAATGAGCAGTTCTTC.

As concerns this clonotype: It may be a read error: a sequence one base away is much more abundant. The chain combines TRBV7-6 with TRBJ2-1; 15 bases match TRBD2. The CDR3 runs 18 residues. CDR1 is SGHVS and CDR2 is FNYEAQ in the germline V gene. The J segment lost 6 bases and the V segment lost 10 bases, leaving 16 bases of the junction unmatched. The CDR3 sequence: CANTSSPGLAGGLNEQFF. In nucleotides, the CDR3 is TGTGCCAACACTAGCTCCCCGGGACTAGCGGGGGGTCTCAATGAGCAGTTCTTC.

This clonotype has more than one count but fewer than ten. This chain joins TRBV5-5 and TRBJ2-1, with 7 bases aligning to TRBD2. V lost 2 bases and J lost 5; bases outside the gene matches: 4. Germline V lookup: CDR1 SGHKS, CDR2 YYEKEE (reference sequence). This CDR3 comprises 14 residues. CDR3 residues: CASSFRTSHNEQFF. In nucleotides, the CDR3 is TGTGCCAGCAGCTTTCGGACTAGTCACAATGAGCAGTTCTTC.

This clonotype was observed a handful of times. The V gene is TRBV6-4, the J gene TRBJ2-7; weak D call: TRBD2 (5 bases). Germline lookup yields CDR1 MRHNA and CDR2 SNTAGT. The CDR3 contains 12 residues. V lost 11 bases to trimming and J lost 6 bases, with 17 bases between them. CDR3 nucleotide sequence: TGTGCCCTAGAATGTTCGGGGTTCGAGCAGTACGTC. It codes for CALECSGFEQYV.